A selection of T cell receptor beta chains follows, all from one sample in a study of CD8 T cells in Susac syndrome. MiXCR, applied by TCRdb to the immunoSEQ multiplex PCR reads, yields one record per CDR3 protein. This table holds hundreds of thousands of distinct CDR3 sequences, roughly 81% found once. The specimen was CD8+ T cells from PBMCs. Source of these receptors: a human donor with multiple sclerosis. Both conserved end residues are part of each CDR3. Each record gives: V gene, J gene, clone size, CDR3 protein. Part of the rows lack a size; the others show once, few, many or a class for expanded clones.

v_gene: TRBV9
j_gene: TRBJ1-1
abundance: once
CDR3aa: CASSPVGGGLNTEAFF

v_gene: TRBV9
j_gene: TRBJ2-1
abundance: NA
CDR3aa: CASSVDGTGVNEQFF

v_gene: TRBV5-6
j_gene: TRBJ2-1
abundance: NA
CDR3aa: CASSLGAGGYNEQFF

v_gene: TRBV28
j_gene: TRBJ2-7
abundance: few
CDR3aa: CASSLEGSGYEQYF

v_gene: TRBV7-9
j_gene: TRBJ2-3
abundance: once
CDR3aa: CASSLAHLSSFTDTQYF

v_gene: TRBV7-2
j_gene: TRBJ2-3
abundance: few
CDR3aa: CASTPGGFTDTQYF

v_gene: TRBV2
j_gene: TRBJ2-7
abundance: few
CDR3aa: CASSEGPRITYEQYF

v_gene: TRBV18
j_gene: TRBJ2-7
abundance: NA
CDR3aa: CASSPTPGQGYDEQYF

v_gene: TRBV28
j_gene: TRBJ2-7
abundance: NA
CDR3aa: CASSQIRDRTYEQYF

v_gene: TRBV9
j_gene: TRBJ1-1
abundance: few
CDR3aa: CASSVRDSEMNTEAFF

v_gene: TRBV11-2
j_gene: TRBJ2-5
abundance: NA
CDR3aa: CASSLGFQETQYF

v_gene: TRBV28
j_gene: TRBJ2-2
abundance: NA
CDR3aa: CASNIVKDSVNTGELFF

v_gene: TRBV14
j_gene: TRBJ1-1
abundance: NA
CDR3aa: CASSPGHPGVGAFF

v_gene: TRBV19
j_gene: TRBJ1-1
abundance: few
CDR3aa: CASSVGQLNTEAFF

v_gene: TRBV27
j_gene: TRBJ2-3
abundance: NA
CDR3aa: CASSLRIRDRGEDTQYF

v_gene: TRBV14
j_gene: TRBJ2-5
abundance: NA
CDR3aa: CASSQVGGLQETQYF

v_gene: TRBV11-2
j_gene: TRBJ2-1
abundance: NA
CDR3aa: CASSLDRWRALGNEQFF

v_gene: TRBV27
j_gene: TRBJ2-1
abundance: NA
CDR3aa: CASSLRVANRLANNEQFF

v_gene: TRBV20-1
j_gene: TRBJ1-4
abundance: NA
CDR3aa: CSARTYAGTGGRSGEKLFF

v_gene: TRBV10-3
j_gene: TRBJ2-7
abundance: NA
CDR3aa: CAIRTEGAGEQYF

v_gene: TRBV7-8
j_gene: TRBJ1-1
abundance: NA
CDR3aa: CASSSVRYTEAFF

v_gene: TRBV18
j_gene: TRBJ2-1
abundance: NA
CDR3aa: CASSPGLAGESSEQFF

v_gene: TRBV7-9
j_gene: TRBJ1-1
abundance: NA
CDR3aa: CASSSDWAGNTEAFF

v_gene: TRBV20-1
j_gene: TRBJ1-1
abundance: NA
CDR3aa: CSARVIGQLNTEAFF

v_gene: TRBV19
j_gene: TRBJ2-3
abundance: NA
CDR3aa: CASKSGSSHTDTQYF

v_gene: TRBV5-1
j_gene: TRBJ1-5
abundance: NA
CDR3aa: CASSWDRNQPQHF

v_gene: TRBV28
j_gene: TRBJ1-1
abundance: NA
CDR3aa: CASKEGMNTEAFF

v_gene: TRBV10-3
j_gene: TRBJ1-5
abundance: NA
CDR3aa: CAIKEDSNQPQHF

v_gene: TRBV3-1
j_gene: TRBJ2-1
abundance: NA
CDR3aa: CASSLDGDNEQFF

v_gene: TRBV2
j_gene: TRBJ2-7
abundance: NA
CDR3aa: CASKGTGGSYEQYF

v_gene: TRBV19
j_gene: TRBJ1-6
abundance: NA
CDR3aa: CASSTQGNSPLHF

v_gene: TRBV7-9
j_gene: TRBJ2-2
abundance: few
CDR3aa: CASSLPELFF

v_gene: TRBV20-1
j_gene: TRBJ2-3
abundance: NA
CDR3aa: CSATSGDTQYF

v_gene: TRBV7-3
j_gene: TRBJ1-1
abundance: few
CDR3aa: CASSQNRGQGTEAFF

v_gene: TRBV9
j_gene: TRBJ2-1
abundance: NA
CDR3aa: CASSERPGTSGRPNEQFF

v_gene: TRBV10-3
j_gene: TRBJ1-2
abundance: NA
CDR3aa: CAISEGGDGYTF

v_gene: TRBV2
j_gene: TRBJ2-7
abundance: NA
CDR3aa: CASRASPQEQYF

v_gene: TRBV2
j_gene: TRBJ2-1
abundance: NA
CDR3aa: CASRREGWDEQFF

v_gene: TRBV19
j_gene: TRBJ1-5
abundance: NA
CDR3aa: CASVKVGQPQHF

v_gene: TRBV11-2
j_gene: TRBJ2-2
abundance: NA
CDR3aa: CASSLGPGTGVPTGELFF

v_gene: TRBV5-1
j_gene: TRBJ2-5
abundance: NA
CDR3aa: CASSLWAREGETQYF

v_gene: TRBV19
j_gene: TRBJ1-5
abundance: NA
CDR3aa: CASTSDYQPQHF

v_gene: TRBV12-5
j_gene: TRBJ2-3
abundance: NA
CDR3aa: CASGSLAEIDLNSLTDTQYF

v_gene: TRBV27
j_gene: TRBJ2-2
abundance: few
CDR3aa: CASSLFTGELFF

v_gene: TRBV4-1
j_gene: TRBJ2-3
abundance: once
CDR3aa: CASSQDRGHTDTQYF

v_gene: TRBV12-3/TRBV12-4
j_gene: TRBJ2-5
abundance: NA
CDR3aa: CASSHPDRVRGTQYF

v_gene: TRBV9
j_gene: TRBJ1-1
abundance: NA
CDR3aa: CASSPEPGPLGTEAFF

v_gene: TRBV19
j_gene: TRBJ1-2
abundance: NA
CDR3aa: CASTTGRSGYTF

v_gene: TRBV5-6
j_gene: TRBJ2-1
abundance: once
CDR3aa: CASSWSGNEQFF

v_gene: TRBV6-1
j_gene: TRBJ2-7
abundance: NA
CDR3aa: CASSSPGTDKFYEQYF

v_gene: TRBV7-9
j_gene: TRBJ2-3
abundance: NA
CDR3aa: CASDHGGEGIIRAF

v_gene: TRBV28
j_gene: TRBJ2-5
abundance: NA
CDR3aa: CASSTWDRGETQYF

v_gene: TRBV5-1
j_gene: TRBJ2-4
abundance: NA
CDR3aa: CASSNPQGAGKNIQYF